This T cell receptor (beta chain) stems from a study of T cells in Graves' hyperthyroidism and ophthalmopathy. Amplified TCR beta CDR3 regions derived from RNA transcripts. The primer set for the first-round RT-PCR of the TCR CDR3 was HTBI. TCRdb recomputed calls from the multiplex PCR reads with MiXCR, one row per CDR3 protein. This table holds a few hundred thousand distinct CDR3 sequences, about 14% found once. V was shortened by 2 bases and J by 0 bases, with 8 bases between the two germline ends. The CDR3 has 14 amino acids. The V gene's germline CDR1 is DFQATT and CDR2 SNEGSKA (reference sequence). As for this clonotype: The final CDR3 position lacks the conserved phenylalanine or tryptophan, pointing to a likely read error.

Sequencing was performed on blood. The sequence came from a woman in her 30s with Graves' ophthalmopathy. The V and J genes are TRBV20-1 and TRBJ1-3; D remains unclear. CDR3 DNA: TGCAGTGCTAGAAGTACGGGCTCTGGAAACACCATATATTCT. Translated: CSARSTGSGNTIYS.